Shown below are 32 T cell receptor beta chains from a single sample sequenced in a study of tumour-infiltrating T cells in Burkitt lymphoma. Produced via immunoSEQ multiplex PCR; TCRdb's table is partial and in-frame only. There are approximately 46,000 clones in the sample; roughly 30% occur only once, and under 3.5% lies in the top ten. The sequenced material came from tumor tissue. The receptors were gathered from a human donor with Burkitt lymphoma.

The chain joins TRBV9 to TRBJ2-5, with D possibly matching TRBD1 (6 bases). The CDR3 covers 14 residues. Germline V gene lookup returns CDR1 SGDLS and CDR2 YYNGEE. Trimming took 0 bases from V and 5 from J, leaving 11 bases between them. CDR3 sequence reads: CASSVAGQGETQYF. The CDR3 region has the DNA TGTGCCAGCAGCGTAGCCGGCCAGGGGGAGACCCAGTACTTC.

This chain joins TRBV6-6 and TRBJ2-7; D possibly matches TRBD1 or TRBD2 (5 bases each). Germline V lookup: CDR1 MNHNY, CDR2 SVGAGI (reference sequence). CDR3 length: 14 amino acids. The V gene lost 6 bases and the J gene lost 3 bases, with 15 bases spanning the gap. CDR3 nucleotide sequence: TGTGCCAGCAGCCACCGGGACCACCACTACGAGCAGTACTTC. It yields the protein CASSHRDHHYEQYF.

This chain joins TRBV5-1 and TRBJ2-3, with a tentative D call TRBD1 (7 bases). This CDR3 has 14 amino acids. CDR1 is SGHRS, CDR2 YFSETQ, per germline. V shed 6 bases and J shed 2 bases, with 13 bases lying between them. The CDR3 DNA reads as TGCGCCAGCACCCCAGGGGGGATCACAGATACGCAGTATTTT. Translation gives CASTPGGITDTQYF.

The V and J genes are TRBV9 and TRBJ2-2, with D perhaps given as TRBD1 or TRBD2 (5 bases each). This CDR3 has 16 amino acids. Germline V gives CDR1 SGDLS, CDR2 YYNGEE. V was trimmed by 0 bases and J by 0 bases, leaving 9 bases between them. The CDR3 sequence is CASSVVGTANTGELFF. The CDR3 DNA reads TGTGCCAGCAGCGTAGTAGGGACCGCGAACACCGGGGAGCTGTTTTTT.

In this sample, this clone turned up a few times. This rearrangement joins TRBV7-9 to TRBJ2-3; tentatively, D is TRBD2 (7 bases). Germline V gives CDR1 SEHNR, CDR2 FQNEAQ (reference sequence). Trimming removed 5 bases from V and 4 bases from J, with 16 bases in between. The CDR3 consists of 15 residues. CDR3 amino acids: CASSQDGGAPDTQYF. In DNA form, the CDR3 reads TGTGCCAGCAGCCAGGATGGGGGGGCTCCAGATACGCAGTATTTT.

This clone occurred a few times. The chain joins TRBV9 to TRBJ1-6; maybe TRBD1 (5 bases). Germline V gene data show CDR1 as SGDLS and CDR2 as YYNGEE. There are 15 residues in the CDR3. The V and J ends lost 0 bases and 7 bases respectively, with 11 bases between them. This CDR3 is CASSVVGDGNSPLHF. The CDR3 DNA reads as TGTGCCAGCAGCGTAGTGGGGGACGGGAATTCACCCCTCCACTTT.

Only a few counts were recorded for this clone. The chain has TRBV4-3 and TRBJ2-5; a possible D gene is TRBD1 (6 bases). V was pared by 4 bases and J by 4 bases, with 13 bases between. The CDR3 has 14 residues. The V gene's germline CDR1 is LGHNA and CDR2 YSLEER. The CDR3 sequence: CASSLGLQGETQYF. As DNA, the CDR3 is TGCGCCAGCAGCCTTGGCCTACAGGGAGAGACCCAGTACTTC.

The CDR3 DNA reads TGTGCCAGCAGCCGTAGCGGGGGGAACACCGGGGAGCTGTTTTTT. Its translation is CASSRSGGNTGELFF. This chain connects TRBV6-4 to TRBJ2-2; 9 nucleotides line up with TRBD2. This CDR3 is 15 amino acids long. CDR1 is MRHNA, CDR2 SNTAGT, per germline. V trimming: 6 bases; J trimming: 1 base; junction bases outside the gene matches: 3.

J is TRBJ2-5 and V is TRBV5-1; TRBD1 aligns across 8 bases. Trimming at V came to 4 bases and at J to 5 bases, leaving 10 bases not matched to a gene. The CDR3 is 15 amino acids. Germline V CDR1 and CDR2: SGHRS, YFSETQ. The CDR3 reads CASSRGTGGGETQYF. The DNA for the CDR3 is TGCGCCAGCAGCCGCGGGACAGGCGGTGGTGAGACCCAGTACTTC.

This clone was observed a single time. This rearrangement joins TRBV27 to TRBJ2-3; the match to TRBD2 covers 8 bases. Germline loops: CDR1 MNHEY, CDR2 SMNVEV (reference sequence). V dropped 10 bases and J dropped 0; count of bases not matched to a gene: 9. The CDR3 loop spans 15 amino acids. DNA for the CDR3: TGTGCCACCTTGCGGGGGGCCCTTAGCACAGATACGCAGTATTTT. Amino acid sequence: CATLRGALSTDTQYF.

This sequence joins TRBV9 and TRBJ1-4; D is possibly TRBD1 (5 bases). V was pared by 4 bases and J by 7 bases, with 14 bases between. This CDR3 is built from 14 residues. Per germline, CDR1 SGDLS and CDR2 YYNGEE. The CDR3 DNA reads as TGTGCCAGCAGCAACCGGGACGGAGGTGAAAAACTGTTTTTT. This encodes CASSNRDGGEKLFF.

The V gene is TRBV5-1, the J gene TRBJ1-6; D ambiguous. Looked up from germline, CDR1 is SGHRS and CDR2 is YFSETQ. This CDR3 is built from 14 residues. V was clipped by 4 bases and J by 5 bases, with 10 bases between them. CDR3 DNA sequence: TGCGCCAGCAGCCCCCCGCAGCATAATTCACCCCTCCACTTT. Its protein is CASSPPQHNSPLHF.

The table lists this clone with a few counts. The gene calls are TRBV29-1 and TRBJ1-3; D unresolved. Deletions cut 5 bases from V and 4 bases from J, with 15 bases between. The CDR3 spans 14 residues. Germline CDR1 is SQVTM and CDR2 is ANQGSEA. CDR3 region: CSVPEVRLGNTIYF. CDR3 bases: TGCAGCGTTCCAGAGGTAAGGTTAGGAAACACCATATATTTT.

The J gene is TRBJ2-2, the V gene TRBV5-1; the D is unclear. This CDR3 comprises 14 residues. Germline V lookup: CDR1 SGHRS, CDR2 YFSETQ. Trimming stripped 0 bases from V and 4 bases from J, with 7 bases between. The CDR3 DNA reads TGCGCCAGCAGCTTGGTTCTCGGCACCGGGGAGCTGTTTTTT. Its translation is CASSLVLGTGELFF.

The chain recombines TRBV9 with TRBJ2-3; D is unresolved. Germline loops: CDR1 SGDLS, CDR2 YYNGEE. The CDR3 totals 13 residues. V was pared by 2 bases and J by 10 bases, with 14 bases between. CDR3 nucleotides: TGTGCCAGCAGCGTTGACTCACGAGAGCCGCAGTATTTT. This encodes CASSVDSREPQYF.

This clone showed up just a few times. The rearrangement links TRBV10-3 to TRBJ2-3; D might be TRBD1 or TRBD2, each matching 5 bases. The CDR3 is 15 residues long. From germline, CDR1 is ENHRY and CDR2 SYGVKD. V was pared by 3 bases and J by 0 bases, with 10 bases between. The DNA for the CDR3 is TGTGCCATCAGTGACGGGGCCCTTAGCACAGATACGCAGTATTTT. It codes for CAISDGALSTDTQYF.

The chain couples TRBV10-3 to TRBJ1-6, with D tentatively TRBD1 (6 bases). V was shortened by 10 bases and J by 7 bases, with 14 bases between the two germline ends. Germline CDR1 ENHRY, CDR2 SYGVKD. The CDR3 sequence is 13 residues long. Here the CDR3 reads CATHRDINSPLHF. For the CDR3, the DNA is TGTGCCACCCACCGGGACATCAATTCACCCCTCCACTTT.

This clone was picked up a small number of times. The chain uses TRBV5-4 and TRBJ2-5; D may correspond to TRBD1 or TRBD2 (5 bases each). V was clipped by 8 bases and J by 2 bases, with 16 bases between them. Germline CDR1 is SGHNT and CDR2 is YYREEE (reference sequence). The CDR3 consists of 14 residues. The CDR3 loop is CASQESWGQETQYF. CDR3 coding DNA: TGTGCCAGTCAAGAGAGCTGGGGGCAAGAGACCCAGTACTTC.

This clone was found a few times. The J gene is TRBJ1-1, the V gene TRBV5-1; a weak D match, TRBD1 (6 bases). This CDR3 contains 14 residues. Per the germline V gene, CDR1 is SGHRS and CDR2 is YFSETQ. Trimming left V 2 bases short and J 5 bases short, with 13 bases between. The DNA of the CDR3 is TGCGCCAGCAGCTTTAATGCAGGGGAAACTGAAGCTTTCTTT. Encoded protein: CASSFNAGETEAFF. The full variable domain, completed using reference TRBV5-1 and TRBJ1-1, is KAGVTQTPRYLIKTRGQQVTLSCSPISGHRSVSWYQQTPGQGLQFLFEYFSETQRNKGNFPGRFSGRQFSNSRSEMNVSTLELGDSALYLCASSFNAGETEAFFGQGTRLTVV.

The rearrangement links TRBV10-3 to TRBJ1-2; TRBD1 matches at 12 bases. CDR1 and CDR2 from the germline V gene are ENHRY and SYGVKD. The CDR3 length is 15 residues. J lost 2 bases, V lost 6 bases, and 4 bases had no gene match. The CDR3 sequence is CAISPGTGGNYGYTF. CDR3 bases: TGTGCCATCAGCCCCGGGACAGGGGGCAACTATGGCTACACCTTC.

This chain uses TRBV7-9 with TRBJ1-1, with 8 nucleotides matching TRBD1. In germline, CDR1 is SEHNR, CDR2 FQNEAQ (reference sequence). The CDR3 totals 15 residues. Unmatched junction bases numbered 4, after V lost 2 bases and J lost 2 bases. The CDR3 DNA reads TGTGCCAGCAGCTTACGACAGGGGAAAAACACTGAAGCTTTCTTT. This gives the protein CASSLRQGKNTEAFF.

The chain uses TRBV9 and TRBJ1-2, with D perhaps TRBD1 (6 bases). The CDR3 sequence is 14 residues long. In germline, CDR1 is SGDLS, CDR2 YYNGEE. Trimming took off 4 bases at V and 8 bases at J, with 18 bases between the two ends. DNA for the CDR3: TGTGCCAGCAGCCGGGGCGGGGCAGGGGAGGGCTACACCTTC. It encodes CASSRGGAGEGYTF.

The chain couples TRBV29-1 to TRBJ1-1; D not resolved. Trimming pared 5 bases from V and 1 base from J, leaving 8 bases between. The CDR3 has 12 amino acids. Germline loops: CDR1 SQVTM, CDR2 ANQGSEA. CDR3: CSVLNKNTEAFF. The CDR3 coding sequence is TGCAGCGTTCTGAACAAGAACACTGAAGCTTTCTTT.

This clone has only a few counts. The rearrangement links TRBV30 to TRBJ1-2; D ambiguous. V was clipped by 4 bases and J by 4 bases, with 10 bases between them. CDR1 is GTSNPN, CDR2 SVGIG, per germline (reference sequence). The CDR3 is 12 amino acids. CDR3 sequence reads: CAWIYGSYGYTF. In DNA, the CDR3 is TGTGCCTGGATTTACGGGTCCTATGGCTACACCTTC.

This clone occurred a few times. The rearrangement joins TRBV5-1 to TRBJ2-2; 10 nucleotides agree with TRBD2. In germline, CDR1 is SGHRS, CDR2 YFSETQ. J was trimmed by 4 bases and V by 4 bases; bases with no gene match: 4. CDR3 length: 15 residues. The DNA for the CDR3 is TGCGCCAGCAGCCCCGGACTAGCGGCCACCGGGGAGCTGTTTTTT. Amino acid sequence: CASSPGLAATGELFF.

Only a few counts were recorded for this clone. CDR3: CASSPTGLEETQYF. The CDR3 DNA reads as TGCGCCAGCAGCCCGACGGGACTAGAAGAGACCCAGTACTTC. The chain has TRBV5-1 and TRBJ2-5; TRBD2 agrees at 8 bases. Unmatched junction bases numbered 5, after V lost 4 bases and J lost 3 bases. The CDR3 runs 14 residues. Germline CDR1 and CDR2: SGHRS and YFSETQ.

The gene calls are TRBV11-2 and TRBJ2-3; D remains ambiguous. V was trimmed by 5 bases and J by 4 bases, leaving 7 bases between them. In germline, CDR1 is SGHAT, CDR2 FQNNGV. The CDR3 has 12 residues. The CDR3 DNA follows: TGTGCCAGCAGCGTGGTCCCAGATACGCAGTATTTT. This encodes CASSVVPDTQYF. Full variable domain (rest looked up from reference TRBV11-2 and TRBJ2-3): EAGVAQSPRYKIIEKRQSVAFWCNPISGHATLYWYQQILGQGPKLLIQFQNNGVVDDSQLPKDRFSAERLKGVDSTLKIQPAKLEDSAVYLCASSVVPDTQYFGPGTRLTVL.

The chain couples TRBV15 to TRBJ2-2, with 8 bases that match TRBD2. Germline V gene data show CDR1 as LNHNV and CDR2 as YYDKDF (reference sequence). This CDR3 contains 17 residues. V lost 8 bases and J lost 9; bases outside the gene matches: 20. The CDR3 region is CATGVGSAGGRHRELFF. The CDR3 nucleotides are TGTGCCACCGGCGTGGGCTCTGCGGGGGGCCGACACCGGGAGCTGTTTTTT.

This chain joins TRBV7-5 and TRBJ2-3; TRBD1 reflects the table's D call only, with no check against the DNA. TRBV7-5 is flagged as a pseudogene. This CDR3 region has 16 residues. Here the CDR3 DNA reads TGTGTCAGAAGCTTAGGTGGGGGGACAGGAGAAGATACGCAGTATTTT. Encoded protein: CVRSLGGGTGEDTQYF.

This chain links TRBV5-6 with TRBJ2-7, with 12 bases aligning to TRBD1. The V gene end was trimmed by 7 bases and the J gene end by 6 bases; junction bases not matched to a gene: 8. This CDR3 contains 14 residues. The germline V gene encodes CDR1 SGHDT and CDR2 YYEEEE. The CDR3: CASSGGTGGAEQYF. CDR3 nucleotides: TGTGCCAGCTCTGGGGGGACAGGGGGCGCCGAGCAGTACTTC.

The V and J genes are TRBV7-2 and TRBJ2-3, with D possibly matching TRBD2 (5 bases). The CDR3 spans 13 residues. Germline loops: CDR1 SGHTA, CDR2 FQGNSA. Trimming took 5 bases from V and 5 from J, leaving 11 bases between them. The CDR3 loop reads CASSRDRGDTQYF. In nucleotides, the CDR3 is TGTGCCAGCAGCCGTGATCGGGGAGATACGCAGTATTTT.

This clone was counted only a few times. The CDR3, as DNA: TGTGCCAGCAGGAAGGGGGTCGGGAACACTGAAGCTTTCTTT. It is translated as CASRKGVGNTEAFF. The chain links TRBV6-4 to TRBJ1-1; TRBD1 is a possible D gene (6 bases). V shed 6 bases and J shed 1 base, with 12 bases lying between them. The CDR3 is made up of 14 amino acids. Germline loops: CDR1 MRHNA, CDR2 SNTAGT.